One sample yielded the 20 T cell receptor beta chains listed below, sequenced in a study of lymphopenia after photon versus proton radiotherapy. Assay used: immunoSEQ multiplex PCR; TCRdb lists only in-frame clones, some missing. The sample holds more than 30,000 clones, about 85% seen once. This sample comprised peripheral blood, obtained from a patient treated with photon-based radiotherapy. These TCRs come from a man aged 50 to 59 with gastric cancer.

The CDR3 DNA follows: TGTGCCAGCAGTTTACTGGGACTCCAAGAGACCCAGTACTTC. Residues: CASSLLGLQETQYF. This rearrangement joins TRBV28 to TRBJ2-5; possibly TRBD2 for D (6 bases). Trimming cost V 2 bases and J 1 base, with 8 bases left between them. The V gene's germline CDR1 is MDHEN and CDR2 SYDVKM. The CDR3 extends over 14 amino acids.

The rearrangement links TRBV2 to TRBJ2-7, with TRBD2 matching 15 bases. Trimming removed 11 bases from V and 7 bases from J; junction bases left unmatched: 6. In germline, CDR1 is SNHLY, CDR2 FYNNEI. This CDR3 is built from 13 residues. The CDR3 reads CAGGTSGRSEQYF. The CDR3 bases are TGTGCCGGGGGGACTAGCGGGAGGAGTGAGCAGTACTTC. Filled out from reference TRBV2 and TRBJ2-7, the complete variable domain reads EPEVTQTPSHQVTQMGQEVILRCVPISNHLYFYWYRQILGQKVEFLVSFYNNEISEKSEIFDDQFSVERPDGSNFTLKIRSTKLEDSAMYFCAGGTSGRSEQYFGPGTRLTVT.

This chain joins TRBV18 and TRBJ2-5; D not certain. Germline CDR1 reads KGHSH; CDR2 reads LQKENI. V gave up 1 base and J gave up 5 bases, with 14 bases separating them. The CDR3 is made up of 15 amino acids. In DNA, the CDR3 is TGTGCCAGCTCACCACGGGGTCTGACTTGGGAGACCCAGTACTTC. Its translation: CASSPRGLTWETQYF.

The V call is TRBV7-2, the J call TRBJ2-1, with a possible D match to TRBD2 (5 bases). CDR1 is SGHTA and CDR2 is FQGNSA in the germline V gene. The CDR3 length is 16 residues. The V and J ends lost 4 bases and 2 bases respectively, with 15 bases between them. DNA of the CDR3: TGTGCCAGCAGCTCGCGGCCCCAGCGGACCTACAATGAGCAGTTCTTC. It is translated as CASSSRPQRTYNEQFF.

This rearrangement joins TRBV19 to TRBJ2-7; tentatively, D is TRBD1 or TRBD2 (5 bases each). V was trimmed by 4 bases and J by 1 base, leaving 14 bases between them. CDR1 and CDR2 from the germline V gene are LNHDA and SQIVND (reference sequence). This CDR3 has 15 amino acids. The CDR3 spells CASSNGRDGSYEQYF. The CDR3 coding sequence is TGTGCCAGTAGTAATGGTCGGGACGGATCCTACGAGCAGTACTTC.

This chain joins TRBV5-5 and TRBJ2-2; tentative D call: TRBD1 (6 bases). The CDR3 covers 15 residues. V was shortened by 4 bases and J by 2 bases, with 12 bases between the two germline ends. Looked up from germline, CDR1 is SGHKS and CDR2 is YYEKEE (reference sequence). CDR3 nucleotides: TGTGCCAGCAGCGCCTTAGGGGGTAACACCGGGGAGCTGTTTTTT. Protein: CASSALGGNTGELFF. Drawing the rest from reference TRBV5-5 and TRBJ2-2, the complete variable domain is DAGVTQSPTHLIKTRGQQVTLRCSPISGHKSVSWYQQVLGQGPQFIFQYYEKEERGRGNFPDRFSARQFPNYSSELNVNALLLGDSALYLCASSALGGNTGELFFGEGSRLTVL.

The chain has TRBV5-6 and TRBJ2-7; D is unclear. V lost 4 bases to trimming and J lost 4 bases, with 6 bases between them. The CDR3 is 11 amino acids. Germline-derived CDR1 and CDR2 are SGHDT and YYEEEE. CDR3 bases: TGTGCCAGCAGCGCTCGGTACGAGCAGTACTTC. Translation: CASSARYEQYF.

This chain connects TRBV25-1 to TRBJ2-1; weak D call: TRBD2 (6 bases). The CDR3 contains 17 residues. Trimming cost V 1 base and J 0 bases, with 13 bases left between them. The germline V gene has CDR1 MGHDK and CDR2 SYGVNS. The CDR3 loop is CASSELVAGSSYNEQFF. As DNA, the CDR3 is TGTGCCAGCAGTGAATTAGTGGCCGGGAGCTCCTACAATGAGCAGTTCTTC.

In nucleotides, the CDR3 is TGTGCCAGCAGCCAAGGAAGCCTCGGGACTAGCGGGAGTTCGCAGTACTTC. Translation: CASSQGSLGTSGSSQYF. This chain connects TRBV4-2 to TRBJ2-4; TRBD2 matches at 14 bases. Per germline, CDR1 LGHNA and CDR2 YNFKEQ. This CDR3 contains 17 residues. The ends lost 1 base at V and 13 bases at J; junction bases unmatched: 12.

This clone showed up just once. The gene calls are TRBV10-3 and TRBJ2-7; TRBD2 matches 11 bases. V gave up 3 bases and J gave up 3 bases; unmatched junction bases: 13. Germline V gives CDR1 ENHRY, CDR2 SYGVKD. The CDR3 is 18 amino acids. This CDR3 reads CAISEFGGSGRGSYEQYF. The DNA for the CDR3 is TGTGCCATCAGTGAATTCGGTGGTAGCGGGAGGGGGAGCTACGAGCAGTACTTC.

This clone was observed a handful of times. J is TRBJ2-1 and V is TRBV19, with TRBD2 matching over 9 bases. V shed 5 bases and J 5 bases; nucleotides not matched to a gene: 10. This CDR3 region has 16 residues. Germline lookup yields CDR1 LNHDA and CDR2 SQIVND (reference sequence). The chain's CDR3 is CASSSRLAEANNEQFF. CDR3 nucleotides: TGTGCCAGTAGTTCCAGACTAGCGGAGGCAAACAATGAGCAGTTCTTC. Variable domain in full (rest from reference TRBV19 and TRBJ2-1): DGGITQSPKYLFRKEGQNVTLSCEQNLNHDAMYWYRQDPGQGLRLIYYSQIVNDFQKGDIAEGYSVSREKKESFPLTVTSAQKNPTAFYLCASSSRLAEANNEQFFGPGTRLTVL.

The rearrangement uses TRBV5-5 and TRBJ1-5, with TRBD1 matching 7 bases. Germline CDR1 SGHKS, CDR2 YYEKEE (reference sequence). The V gene end was trimmed by 4 bases and the J gene end by 3 bases; junction bases not matched to a gene: 7. This CDR3 has 15 residues. The CDR3, as DNA: TGTGCCAGCAGCGTACTGACAGGGAACAATCAGCCCCAGCATTTT. The encoded protein is CASSVLTGNNQPQHF.

The sample holds one count of this clone. This chain connects TRBV7-3 to TRBJ2-1; 13 nucleotides line up with TRBD2. Germline V gene sequence: CDR1 SGHTA, CDR2 FQGTGA. The CDR3 has 15 amino acids. The V and J ends lost 2 bases and 9 bases, in that order; junction bases with no gene match: 4. CDR3 sequence (DNA): TGTGCCAGCAGCTTAGGGACTAGCGGGACGGGTGAGCAGTTCTTC. The encoded protein is CASSLGTSGTGEQFF.

The chain employs TRBV6-1 and TRBJ1-5; 7 nucleotides line up with TRBD1. CDR3 length: 15 amino acids. The germline gives CDR1 MNHNS, CDR2 SASEGT. V was clipped by 9 bases and J by 6 bases; unmatched bases: 14. The CDR3 nucleotides are TGTGCCAGTACTCAGCGACAGGGAGGAGGTCAGCCCCAGCATTTT. Its protein product is CASTQRQGGGQPQHF.

This chain links TRBV7-7 with TRBJ2-7; D not certain. Between the trimmed V and J ends, which lost 1 base and 3 bases, there was a span of 7 bases. Per the germline V gene, CDR1 is SSHAT and CDR2 is FNYEAQ (reference sequence). This CDR3 contains 13 residues. CDR3 in amino acids: CASSLDPSYEQYF. The CDR3 region has the DNA TGTGCCAGCAGCTTAGACCCAAGCTACGAGCAGTACTTC.

The genes are TRBV15 and TRBJ2-2; 9 nucleotides line up with TRBD2. Germline CDR1 is LNHNV and CDR2 is YYDKDF (reference sequence). J lost 5 bases, V lost 3 bases, and 10 bases had no gene match. This CDR3 is built from 17 residues. CDR3 protein: CATSRGLISGRTGELFF. CDR3 bases: TGTGCCACCAGCAGGGGGTTAATAAGCGGGAGGACCGGGGAGCTGTTTTTT.

The J gene is TRBJ2-7, the V gene TRBV9; the match to TRBD1 covers 9 bases. V trimming: 4 bases; J trimming: 3 bases; junction bases outside the gene matches: 5. This CDR3 spans 14 amino acids. Germline V gene lookup returns CDR1 SGDLS and CDR2 YYNGEE. The CDR3 DNA reads as TGTGCCAGCAGCCCGACGACAGGGGGCTACGAGCAGTACTTC. Its protein is CASSPTTGGYEQYF.

This chain joins TRBV6-5 and TRBJ2-5, with D possibly TRBD1 on 5 matching bases. The germline V and J ends were trimmed by 0 bases and 5 bases, with 13 bases remaining between them. The CDR3 is 15 residues long. Looked up from germline, CDR1 is MNHEY and CDR2 is SVGAGI. For the CDR3, the DNA is TGTGCCAGCAGTTACTCATCAGGGTCTCGGGAGACCCAGTACTTC. Its translation: CASSYSSGSRETQYF.

CDR3 coding DNA: TGCGCCAGCAGCACCCGGCTAGCGGGTGCATCCTACAATGAGCAGTTCTTC. This gives the protein CASSTRLAGASYNEQFF. This chain joins TRBV4-1 and TRBJ2-1; the match to TRBD2 covers 8 bases. In germline, CDR1 is MGHRA, CDR2 YSYEKL. Unmatched junction bases numbered 10, after V lost 5 bases and J lost 1 base. The CDR3 is made up of 17 amino acids.

V and J are TRBV12-5 and TRBJ1-1; 7 bases are shared with TRBD1. The trim removed 2 bases at V and 6 bases at J, leaving 9 bases unmatched. The CDR3 spans 15 residues. Germline V gives CDR1 LGHNT, CDR2 FRNRAP. The CDR3 DNA reads as TGTGCTAGTGGTTTGCCCGAACAGGGGCTGGCTGAAGCTTTCTTT. Translated, it gives CASGLPEQGLAEAFF.